The 30 T cell receptor beta chains below come from one sample, sequenced in a study of blood T cells in healthy people across ages. Combining a sample-barcoded 5' primer with a J-beta primer mix, a second PCR ran for 7 to 11 cycles. A single record per CDR3 protein comes from TCRdb applying MiXCR to the 5' RACE reads. Found here are fewer than 1,000,000 distinct CDR3 sequences, roughly 46% of them singletons; the top ten hold roughly 20%. The sample comprised blood. These receptors were collected from an elderly man in good health.

The gene calls are TRBV28 and TRBJ2-7, with D perhaps matching TRBD1 or TRBD2 (6 bases each). Germline V gives CDR1 MDHEN, CDR2 SYDVKM. The CDR3 totals 13 residues. The V end lost 3 bases, the J end lost 10 bases, and 16 bases lay between the germline ends. The CDR3 here is CASSLGGGGHQYF. CDR3 coding DNA: TGTGCCAGCAGTTTGGGAGGTGGGGGACACCAGTACTTC. Complete variable domain (other parts from reference TRBV28 and TRBJ2-7): DVKVTQSSRYLVKRTGEKVFLECVQDMDHENMFWYRQDPGLGLRLIYFSYDVKMKEKGDIPEGYSVSREKKERFSLILESASTNQTSMYLCASSLGGGGHQYFGPGTRLTVT.

The chain links TRBV3-1 to TRBJ2-4; 15 bases agree with TRBD2. CDR3 length: 20 residues. After removal of 0 bases from V and 2 bases from J, the junction contained 8 bases not matched to a gene. Germline CDR1 reads LGHDT; CDR2 reads YNNKEL (reference sequence). The DNA of the CDR3 is TGTGCCAGCAGCCAAGAGAGAGGGACTAGCGGGGGGTGGTCCAAAAACATTCAGTACTTC. Protein: CASSQERGTSGGWSKNIQYF.

This clonotype showed up just once. The CDR3 region has the DNA TGTGCCAGCAGCCTATCCCCCGGGACTAGCACAGATACGCAGTATTTT. Its protein product is CASSLSPGTSTDTQYF. This chain uses TRBV3-1 with TRBJ2-3; D is possibly TRBD2 (6 bases). Germline V gives CDR1 LGHDT, CDR2 YNNKEL (reference sequence). Between the trimmed V and J ends, which lost 4 bases and 0 bases, there was a span of 14 bases. CDR3 length equals 16 residues.

This clonotype was counted a few times. The chain links TRBV7-8 to TRBJ1-4, with a tentative D call TRBD1 (6 bases). Germline V lookup: CDR1 SGHVS, CDR2 FQNEAQ. This CDR3 is 15 amino acids long. Trimming stripped 0 bases from V and 6 bases from J, with 11 bases between. DNA for the CDR3: TGTGCCAGCAGCTTAGCGCAAGGGGGACATGAAAAACTGTTTTTT. Translating it yields CASSLAQGGHEKLFF.

As to this clonotype: A much larger clone is a single base away; this may be a read error. The J gene is TRBJ2-1, the V gene TRBV29-1, with TRBD2 identical over 8 bases. V gave up 4 bases and J gave up 14 bases; unmatched junction bases: 10. Germline CDR1 SQVTM, CDR2 ANQGSEA. CDR3 length: 12 residues. CDR3 DNA sequence: TGCAGCGTTGGGTTCGGGCGGGGGGAGAAGTTCTTC. It encodes CSVGFGRGEKFF.

The chain employs TRBV5-1 and TRBJ2-7; no reliable D call. The CDR3 runs 14 residues. V lost 5 bases and J lost 3, with 15 bases in between. The germline V gene has CDR1 SGHRS and CDR2 YFSETQ. In DNA, the CDR3 is TGCGCCAGCAGTCTCGACGGTTCTAACTACGAGCAGTACTTC. Translating it yields CASSLDGSNYEQYF.

This clonotype was recorded a few times. The chain couples TRBV29-1 to TRBJ2-1; no firm D call. Trimming removed 7 bases from V and 0 bases from J, with 10 bases in between. CDR1 and CDR2 (germline): SQVTM, ANQGSEA. This CDR3 is built from 13 residues. CDR3 coding DNA: TGCAGCGGTAAACGGAGCTCCTACAATGAGCAGTTCTTC. It translates to CSGKRSSYNEQFF.

This clonotype was detected a few times. The V and J genes are TRBV7-8 and TRBJ1-1; the D is unclear. Trimming removed 2 bases from V and 11 bases from J, with 15 bases in between. The V gene's germline CDR1 is SGHVS and CDR2 FQNEAQ. CDR3 length: 13 residues. In nucleotides, the CDR3 is TGTGCCAGCAGCTTATCCCCCCGGGATGCGGCTTTCTTT. It specifies CASSLSPRDAAFF.

V and J are TRBV2 and TRBJ2-5, with 8 bases lining up with TRBD2. Trimming at V came to 0 bases and at J to 11 bases, leaving 5 bases not matched to a gene. The CDR3 is made up of 13 amino acids. In germline, CDR1 is SNHLY, CDR2 FYNNEI. The CDR3 nucleotides read TGTGCCAGCAGTGAAGCCCCGGGACTAGTGCAGTACTTC. Its protein is CASSEAPGLVQYF.

This clonotype was picked up a small number of times. The V and J genes are TRBV12-3 or TRBV12-4 and TRBJ2-7; a possible D gene is TRBD1 (6 bases). This CDR3 has 15 amino acids. V was clipped by 1 base and J by 4 bases, with 14 bases between them. CDR3: CASSLGGQGWYEQYF. DNA for the CDR3: TGTGCCAGCAGTTTAGGAGGTCAGGGGTGGTACGAGCAGTACTTC.

V usage is TRBV2 and J usage is TRBJ1-2; no firm D call. The CDR3 has 15 amino acids. Trimming shortened V by 6 bases and J by 0 bases, and 14 bases separated the two germline ends. Per the germline V gene, CDR1 is SNHLY and CDR2 is FYNNEI. This chain's CDR3 is CASRGVSRSNYGYTF. The CDR3 DNA is TGTGCCAGCAGGGGTGTAAGCCGTTCTAACTATGGCTACACCTTC.

The J gene is TRBJ2-5, the V gene TRBV12-3 or TRBV12-4; 10 bases are a match to TRBD2. Losses at the gene ends were 2 bases for V and 5 bases for J; bases not matched to a gene: 5. The CDR3 is made up of 15 amino acids. CDR3 sequence reads: CASSLMVTSGETQYF. The CDR3 DNA sequence: TGTGCCAGCAGTTTAATGGTGACTAGCGGGGAGACCCAGTACTTC.

This clonotype was picked up a small number of times. The rearrangement joins TRBV5-1 to TRBJ2-1, with 7 bases lining up with TRBD2. CDR3 length: 15 residues. The J segment lost 9 bases and the V segment lost 1 base, leaving 10 bases of the junction unmatched. CDR1 and CDR2 (germline): SGHRS, YFSETQ. The DNA of the CDR3 is TGCGCCAGCAGCTTGTTGGCTAGCGGCACTGGTGAGCAGTTCTTC. This translates into CASSLLASGTGEQFF.

This clonotype has ten or more counts. This sequence joins TRBV4-3 and TRBJ2-2; 10 bases are a match to TRBD2. Germline V gene sequence: CDR1 LGHNA, CDR2 YSLEER. After removal of 5 bases from V and 6 bases from J, the junction contained 12 bases not matched to a gene. The CDR3 loop spans 17 amino acids. CDR3 in amino acids: CASSKGLAGDDPGELFF. The CDR3, as DNA: TGCGCCAGCAGCAAGGGGCTAGCGGGAGATGATCCCGGGGAGCTGTTTTTT.

The rearrangement joins TRBV4-3 to TRBJ1-6; maybe TRBD1 (5 bases). CDR1 and CDR2 from the germline V gene are LGHNA and YSLEER. V shed 0 bases and J shed 7 bases, with 13 bases lying between them. The CDR3 length is 16 residues. CDR3 nucleotides: TGCGCCAGCAGCCAAGAGGCAAGGGGTTACAATTCACCCCTCCACTTT. This translates into CASSQEARGYNSPLHF.

This clonotype was found once. Sequence at one end of the junction differs from germline and may be a read error. The chain links TRBV12-3 or TRBV12-4 to TRBJ1-2; TRBD1 is a possible D gene (5 bases). The CDR3 spans 16 residues. CDR3 sequence (DNA): TGTGTCAGCAGTTCCAGCCGCGGGACGCTTAACTATGGCTACACCTTC. This codes for CVSSSSRGTLNYGYTF.

V is TRBV28 and J is TRBJ2-3, with a weak D call TRBD2 (6 bases). Germline lookup yields CDR1 MDHEN and CDR2 SYDVKM. The germline V and J ends were trimmed by 4 bases and 1 base, with 18 bases remaining between them. CDR3 size: 17 residues. The CDR3 nucleotides are TGTGCCAGCAGTTCAATCGGCGGGACTCTAGGCACAGATACGCAGTATTTT. Its translation is CASSSIGGTLGTDTQYF.

This clonotype was found a few times. The rearrangement joins TRBV5-5 to TRBJ2-7; D remains ambiguous. CDR1 SGHKS and CDR2 YYEKEE come from the germline V gene (reference sequence). This CDR3 region has 13 residues. V lost 1 base and J lost 2, with 7 bases in between. In DNA form, the CDR3 reads TGTGCCAGCAGCTTGAGAGCCACCTACGAGCAGTACTTC. It yields the protein CASSLRATYEQYF.

The V and J genes are TRBV5-1 and TRBJ2-7; 8 bases fit TRBD2. Germline assignment: CDR1 SGHRS and CDR2 YFSETQ. The V segment lost 4 bases and the J segment 2 bases; nucleotides outside the gene matches: 11. The CDR3 runs to 16 residues. CDR3 residues: CASSRGSGSLTYEQYF. The DNA for the CDR3 is TGCGCCAGCAGCCGGGGGAGCGGGAGCTTAACCTACGAGCAGTACTTC.

The rearrangement uses TRBV10-3 and TRBJ2-5, with TRBD1 matching over 8 bases. CDR3 size: 16 residues. From germline, CDR1 is ENHRY and CDR2 SYGVKD. Unmatched junction bases numbered 17, after V lost 3 bases and J lost 11 bases. CDR3: CAISDQSGQGRNEQYF. The CDR3 nucleotides read TGTGCCATCAGTGATCAGTCAGGACAGGGTAGGAATGAGCAGTACTTC.

The chain carries TRBV10-3 and TRBJ2-3, with D perhaps TRBD1 (5 bases). CDR1 is ENHRY and CDR2 is SYGVKD in the germline V gene. Trimming removed 4 bases at V and 3 bases at J, with 8 bases between. The CDR3 length is 13 residues. CDR3 amino acids: CAISVDKTDTQYF. In nucleotides, the CDR3 is TGTGCCATCAGTGTGGACAAGACAGATACGCAGTATTTT.

This clonotype was recorded a few times. The V call is TRBV14, the J call TRBJ2-3; D unclear. V gave up 0 bases and J gave up 0 bases, with 7 bases separating them. Germline CDR1 is SGHDN and CDR2 is FVKESK. The CDR3 length is 15 residues. For the CDR3, the DNA is TGTGCCAGCAGCCAAGATAGGTGGAGCACAGATACGCAGTATTTT. Protein: CASSQDRWSTDTQYF.

The chain uses TRBV28 and TRBJ2-7; D gene unclear. CDR1 MDHEN and CDR2 SYDVKM come from the germline V gene. V shed 2 bases and J shed 2 bases, with 10 bases lying between them. The CDR3 loop spans 14 amino acids. Here the CDR3 DNA reads TGTGCCAGCAGTTTAACGCTGGGGACCTACGAGCAGTACTTC. This gives the protein CASSLTLGTYEQYF.

This rearrangement joins TRBV7-3 to TRBJ2-1; 14 bases align to TRBD2. The junction had 10 bases not matched to a gene; V was cut back by 1 base and J by 8 bases. CDR1 is SGHTA, CDR2 FQGTGA, per germline. This CDR3 has 18 amino acids. CDR3 region: CASSLSGGTSGSAHEQFF. In DNA form, the CDR3 reads TGTGCCAGCAGCTTAAGTGGGGGGACTAGCGGGAGTGCCCATGAGCAGTTCTTC.

With regard to this clonotype: A much larger clone lies a single base off, so this may be a read error. This chain uses TRBV7-2 with TRBJ2-4; possible D gene TRBD2, 6 bases. CDR3 length equals 14 residues. The germline CDR1 and CDR2 sequences are SGHTA and FQGNSA. V dropped 5 bases and J dropped 13 bases, with 21 bases sitting between them. For the CDR3, the DNA is TGTGCCAGCAGCCCGGGAGACTTCCACAATGAGCAGTACTTC. Residues: CASSPGDFHNEQYF.

About this clonotype itself: Being one base from a much bigger clone, this may be a read error. V gene TRBV29-1 combines with J gene TRBJ2-1; possibly TRBD2 for D (6 bases). The CDR3 contains 12 residues. Germline V gene sequence: CDR1 SQVTM, CDR2 ANQGSEA. Trimming left V 7 bases short and J 6 bases short, with 13 bases between. CDR3 coding DNA: TGCAGCGGGGAGGCCGGGGTCAATGAGCAGTTCTTC. It encodes CSGEAGVNEQFF.

The genes are TRBV7-6 and TRBJ2-4; 9 nucleotides line up with TRBD2. The J call may be faulty, since TRBJ2-7 better matches the DNA end. The germline CDR1 and CDR2 sequences are SGHVS and FNYEAQ. The length of the CDR3 is 15 residues. The chain's CDR3 is CASSLSAGGPNEQYF. CDR3 sequence (DNA): TGTGCCAGCAGCTTGTCTGCGGGAGGGCCCAACGAGCAGTACTTC.

As to this clonotype: One junction end does not reproduce the germline sequence, and a read error may be involved. V is TRBV10-3 and J is TRBJ2-5; possibly TRBD2 for D (6 bases). The CDR3 length is 15 residues. The V gene's germline CDR1 is ENHRY and CDR2 SYGVKD. The CDR3 loop is CAISDPGRRAYERYF. For the CDR3, the DNA is TGTGCCATCAGTGACCCCGGACGGAGGGCCTACGAGCGGTACTTT.

This clonotype has just a few counts. CDR3 nucleotide sequence: TGTGCCAGCAGCCGACGGGAGGGGATCAAGAATGAGCAGTACTTC. Residues: CASSRREGIKNEQYF. The rearrangement links TRBV6-5 to TRBJ2-5; 8 bases align to TRBD2. Germline V gives CDR1 MNHEY, CDR2 SVGAGI. The V segment lost 6 bases and the J segment 11 bases; nucleotides outside the gene matches: 17. The CDR3 covers 15 residues.

The chain carries TRBV7-9 and TRBJ2-1; D remains unclear. This CDR3 has 12 amino acids. Trimming removed 4 bases from V and 7 bases from J, with 8 bases in between. The germline gives CDR1 SEHNR, CDR2 FQNEAQ (reference sequence). This CDR3 is CASSYLPNEQFF. The CDR3 DNA is TGTGCCAGCAGCTACCTGCCGAATGAGCAGTTCTTC.